Following are 20 T cell receptor beta chains from one sample sequenced in a study of T-cell reconstitution after alpha-beta-depleted transplantation in children (dated by TCRdb to 2015 to 2016). Libraries came from PCR. Sequencer: Illumina HiSeq 2500. TCR library preparation used molecular barcoding, with unique molecular identifiers applied to normalize quantification of the TCRbeta repertoire. The public reads were quality trimmed at Q25 with fastp and then assembled into clones with MiXCR by TCRdb, keeping productive beta chains. Every CDR3 protein is listed once, alongside the most common genes and DNA of its rows. This sample gives some 16,000 distinct CDR3 sequences in total; about 5% of them show up just once. Clones ranked in the top ten supply around 6.6% of the sample. According to the study, the label for this sample's treatment or condition signals: allogeneic hematopoietic cell transplantation with graft depleted of TCRalphabeta T cells and CD19 B cells.

Sequenced material: PBMCs, taken before TCRalphabeta/CD19-depleted stem cell transplant. The receptors derive from a boy aged 5-17 years with acute lymphoblastic leukemia, due to receive a stem cell transplant.

This clonotype showed up many times. The J gene is TRBJ1-2, the V gene TRBV20-1; the match to TRBD1 covers 9 bases. CDR1 DFQATT and CDR2 SNEGSKA come from the germline V gene (reference sequence). V was clipped by 3 bases and J by 3 bases; unmatched bases: 5. The CDR3 covers 14 residues. DNA of the CDR3: TGCAGTGCTAGTCCCACAGGGGGCGACTATGGCTACACCTTC. Amino acids: CSASPTGGDYGYTF.

There are many counts of this clonotype. J is TRBJ1-2 and V is TRBV28; D perhaps matches TRBD1 (6 bases). Germline CDR1 is MDHEN and CDR2 is SYDVKM. V was trimmed by 2 bases and J by 2 bases, leaving 9 bases between them. The CDR3 loop spans 14 amino acids. This CDR3 reads CASSLGQGNYGYTF. The CDR3 DNA is TGTGCCAGCAGTTTAGGGCAGGGGAACTATGGCTACACCTTC.

This clonotype was observed many times. The chain uses TRBV4-1 and TRBJ1-6; possibly TRBD1 for D (5 bases). CDR3 length: 17 residues. Germline-derived CDR1 and CDR2 are MGHRA and YSYEKL. V lost 4 bases to trimming and J lost 0 bases, with 13 bases between them. The CDR3 protein is CASSPSSGSSYNSPLHF. The CDR3 DNA reads TGCGCCAGCAGCCCAAGTTCAGGGAGCTCCTATAATTCACCCCTCCACTTT.

In its sample, this clonotype was seen many times. CDR3 residues: CASRATLGYNEQFF. For the CDR3, the DNA is TGTGCCAGCAGAGCGACACTGGGTTACAATGAGCAGTTCTTC. This chain joins TRBV5-4 and TRBJ2-1; D remains ambiguous. The length of the CDR3 is 14 residues. With 5 bases removed from V and 4 bases from J, the gap between germline ends came to 13 bases. Germline CDR1 reads SGHNT; CDR2 reads YYREEE (reference sequence). The entire variable domain, with the rest obtained from reference TRBV5-4 and TRBJ2-1, is as follows: ETGVTQSPTHLIKTRGQQVTLRCSSQSGHNTVSWYQQALGQGPQFIFQYYREEENGRGNFPPRFSGLQFPNYSSELNVNALELDDSALYLCASRATLGYNEQFFGPGTRLTVL.

The chain recombines TRBV20-1 with TRBJ2-5, with a weak D call TRBD1 (6 bases). The CDR3 is 13 residues long. CDR1 is DFQATT, CDR2 SNEGSKA, per germline (reference sequence). Between the trimmed V and J ends, which lost 6 bases and 5 bases, there was a span of 16 bases. In DNA form, the CDR3 reads TGCAGTGCCCAGGGGCGGGCCGGGGAGACCCAGTACTTC. Its translation: CSAQGRAGETQYF.

This clonotype was observed at least ten times. The V gene is TRBV20-1, the J gene TRBJ1-5; D is unresolved. V lost 0 bases and J 6 bases, leaving 9 bases between the germline ends. The CDR3 contains 13 residues. From germline, CDR1 is DFQATT and CDR2 SNEGSKA (reference sequence). CDR3 residues: CSARDWEGQPQHF. The CDR3 DNA follows: TGCAGTGCTAGAGACTGGGAAGGTCAGCCCCAGCATTTT.

This clonotype showed up many times. The V and J genes are TRBV7-8 and TRBJ2-3; TRBD2 might be the D (5 bases). The CDR3 length is 13 residues. Trimming took off 3 bases at V and 6 bases at J, with 10 bases between the two ends. Germline CDR1 reads SGHVS; CDR2 reads FQNEAQ. CDR3 region: CASSFGERDTQYF. CDR3 nucleotide sequence: TGTGCCAGCAGCTTTGGCGAGCGGGATACGCAGTATTTT.

This clonotype was seen at least ten times. The rearrangement uses TRBV9 and TRBJ2-1; 8 bases map to TRBD2. CDR1 is SGDLS, CDR2 YYNGEE, per germline. This CDR3 is built from 16 residues. V was clipped by 2 bases and J by 0 bases; unmatched bases: 4. The CDR3 protein is CASSVQAGASYNEQFF. The CDR3 DNA follows: TGTGCCAGCAGCGTCCAAGCGGGGGCCTCCTACAATGAGCAGTTCTTC.

The table lists this clonotype with many counts. The CDR3 is CASSLSLGGQPQHF. In DNA form, the CDR3 reads TGTGCCAGCAGTTTAAGTCTGGGTGGGCAGCCCCAGCATTTT. This chain joins TRBV28 and TRBJ1-5, with unresolved D. There are 14 residues in the CDR3. Between the trimmed V and J ends, which lost 2 bases and 7 bases, there was a span of 12 bases. Germline assignment: CDR1 MDHEN and CDR2 SYDVKM. Full variable domain (rest looked up from reference TRBV28 and TRBJ1-5): DVKVTQSSRYLVKRTGEKVFLECVQDMDHENMFWYRQDPGLGLRLIYFSYDVKMKEKGDIPEGYSVSREKKERFSLILESASTNQTSMYLCASSLSLGGQPQHFGDGTRLSIL.

By share, this clonotype counts as medium-sized. The chain employs TRBV6-5 and TRBJ1-1; TRBD1 might be the D (5 bases). V dropped 11 bases and J dropped 11 bases, with 15 bases sitting between them. Germline V gives CDR1 MNHEY, CDR2 SVGAGI. The CDR3 has 10 residues. CDR3 nucleotides: TGTGCCGTTGGAGCGGGGGTGGCTTTCTTT. This encodes CAVGAGVAFF.

This clonotype was counted at least ten times. The CDR3 loop is CASSTYHQETQYF. DNA of the CDR3: TGTGCCAGCAGCACCTACCACCAAGAGACCCAGTACTTC. V gene TRBV7-9 combines with J gene TRBJ2-5, with D unresolved. Germline CDR1 and CDR2: SEHNR and FQNEAQ (reference sequence). The V end lost 5 bases, the J end lost 0 bases, and 7 bases lay between the germline ends. This CDR3 region has 13 residues.

This clonotype was counted many times. This rearrangement joins TRBV2 to TRBJ2-3; D unclear. The CDR3 extends over 13 amino acids. V was cut by 3 bases and J by 0 bases, with 4 bases left in between. Germline V CDR1 and CDR2: SNHLY, FYNNEI. CDR3 sequence: CASSDESTDTQYF. In DNA, the CDR3 is TGTGCCAGCAGTGATGAAAGCACAGATACGCAGTATTTT.

In this sample, this clonotype turned up many times. The V gene is TRBV4-1, the J gene TRBJ1-6; D may be TRBD1 (6 bases). The germline V and J ends were trimmed by 0 bases and 8 bases, with 11 bases remaining between them. CDR1 and CDR2 (germline): MGHRA, YSYEKL. This CDR3 comprises 15 residues. The CDR3: CASSQENRAYSPLHF. CDR3 coding DNA: TGCGCCAGCAGCCAAGAAAACAGGGCGTATTCACCCCTCCACTTT.

This clonotype was seen many times. This chain links TRBV9 with TRBJ2-1; the D call may be TRBD1 or TRBD2 (6 bases each). There are 17 residues in the CDR3. Germline V gives CDR1 SGDLS, CDR2 YYNGEE. Trimming pared 0 bases from V and 10 bases from J, leaving 23 bases between. The CDR3 nucleotides read TGTGCCAGCAGCGTAGGGGAGGCGGGGACATTTCCTAAGGAGCAGTTCTTC. This sequence encodes CASSVGEAGTFPKEQFF.

The table lists this clonotype with many counts. The genes are TRBV29-1 and TRBJ2-1; the D call may be TRBD1 or TRBD2 (5 bases each). CDR1 SQVTM and CDR2 ANQGSEA come from the germline V gene. The CDR3 totals 15 residues. V dropped 4 bases and J dropped 6 bases, with 19 bases sitting between them. The CDR3, as DNA: TGCAGCGTTGCTCAGACCCACCGAGGGGCCAATGAGCAGTTCTTC. Protein product: CSVAQTHRGANEQFF.

This clonotype was found many times. The J gene is TRBJ2-1, the V gene TRBV29-1; 10 nucleotides match TRBD2. The ends lost 7 bases at V and 2 bases at J; junction bases unmatched: 5. CDR1 and CDR2 (germline): SQVTM, ANQGSEA. This CDR3 has 14 amino acids. CDR3 bases: TGCAGCGCCGACCTAGCGGGGGCCTACAATGAGCAGTTCTTC. Amino acids: CSADLAGAYNEQFF.

The sample holds many counts of this clonotype. The CDR3 loop reads CASSGGSLATNEKLFF. DNA of the CDR3: TGTGCCAGCAGCGGAGGGTCCCTTGCAACTAATGAAAAACTGTTTTTT. The V and J genes are TRBV5-8 and TRBJ1-4; unclear D gene. Germline loops: CDR1 SGHTS, CDR2 YDEGEE. V was clipped by 4 bases and J by 0 bases, with 13 bases between them. This CDR3 has 16 amino acids.

In its sample, this clonotype is medium-sized (0.01 to 0.1%). V is TRBV11-2 and J is TRBJ2-2; 7 nucleotides align to TRBD1. The V segment lost 5 bases and the J segment 4 bases; nucleotides outside the gene matches: 10. Germline V gives CDR1 SGHAT, CDR2 FQNNGV. The CDR3 consists of 16 residues. The CDR3, as DNA: TGTGCCAGCAGCCCCTGGTGGGCAGGGGGCACCGGGGAGCTGTTTTTT. It is translated as CASSPWWAGGTGELFF. Complete variable domain (other parts from reference TRBV11-2 and TRBJ2-2): EAGVAQSPRYKIIEKRQSVAFWCNPISGHATLYWYQQILGQGPKLLIQFQNNGVVDDSQLPKDRFSAERLKGVDSTLKIQPAKLEDSAVYLCASSPWWAGGTGELFFGEGSRLTVL.

The sample holds many counts of this clonotype. V and J are TRBV7-3 and TRBJ1-2; no clear D gene. CDR3 length: 13 residues. The V and J ends lost 0 bases and 2 bases respectively, with 4 bases between them. Germline-derived CDR1 and CDR2 are SGHTA and FQGTGA. The CDR3 DNA follows: TGTGCCAGCAGCTTAACAGAGAACTATGGCTACACCTTC. Amino acids: CASSLTENYGYTF. The whole variable domain, remainder taken from reference TRBV7-3 and TRBJ1-2, is GAGVSQTPSNKVTEKGKYVELRCDPISGHTALYWYRQSLGQGPEFLIYFQGTGAADDSGLPNDRFFAVRPEGSVSTLKIQRTERGDSAVYLCASSLTENYGYTFGSGTRLTVV.

This clonotype was recorded at least ten times. V gene TRBV9 combines with J gene TRBJ2-1; 7 nucleotides line up with TRBD1. CDR1 is SGDLS, CDR2 YYNGEE, per germline. The CDR3 has 16 residues. V shed 2 bases, J shed 10 bases, and the junction held 15 bases outside the gene matches. Here the CDR3 reads CASSVQGDRSNREQFF. CDR3 nucleotide sequence: TGTGCCAGCAGCGTTCAGGGGGACCGATCTAATCGGGAGCAGTTCTTC.